A single sample gave rise to the 27 T cell receptor beta chains below, sequenced in a study of control samples from healthy donors and cancer patients (TCRdb year 2020). The receptor library was made with the immunoSEQ multiplex PCR assay. TCRdb holds this immuneACCESS table with in-frame rearrangements only. Some clones are missing; in checked studies, unresolved V genes explain under half, and the rest has no known cause. This sample holds 100,000 or so clones; approximately 84% were observed only once. Clones ranked in the top ten supply more than 15% of the sample. Sequencing was done on a sample of blood. All receptors come from a woman in her fifties or sixties in good health.

DNA for the CDR3: TGTGCCAGCAGGCGCAACAGGGGAGCCAAAAACATTCAGTACTTC. It specifies CASRRNRGAKNIQYF. This chain uses TRBV5-6 with TRBJ2-4; 7 nucleotides line up with TRBD1. Germline values: CDR1 SGHDT, CDR2 YYEEEE. The CDR3 consists of 15 residues. With 5 bases clipped from V and 0 bases from J, the junction kept 5 bases outside the gene matches.

The chain carries TRBV7-2 and TRBJ2-3; a weak D match, TRBD2 (6 bases). V was shortened by 5 bases and J by 0 bases, with 15 bases between the two germline ends. The CDR3 totals 16 residues. Germline V gene data show CDR1 as SGHTA and CDR2 as FQGNSA. CDR3: CASSRRGGASTDTQYF. CDR3 DNA sequence: TGTGCCAGCAGCCGGAGAGGCGGGGCTAGCACAGATACGCAGTATTTT.

V and J are TRBV6-5 and TRBJ2-7; TRBD1 aligns across 10 bases. V shed 6 bases, J shed 4 bases, and the junction held 9 bases outside the gene matches. The CDR3 is 15 residues long. Per the germline V gene, CDR1 is MNHEY and CDR2 is SVGAGI. The CDR3 loop reads CASSTPTGGKYEQYF. The CDR3 bases are TGTGCCAGCAGCACCCCGACAGGGGGCAAATACGAGCAGTACTTC.

This chain joins TRBV29-1 and TRBJ2-3, with 8 bases fitting TRBD2. Unmatched junction bases numbered 3, after V lost 2 bases and J lost 5 bases. Germline V gene data show CDR1 as SQVTM and CDR2 as ANQGSEA. This CDR3 has 13 residues. This CDR3 reads CSVESLAGDTQYF. CDR3 sequence (DNA): TGCAGCGTTGAAAGCCTAGCGGGAGATACGCAGTATTTT.

The gene calls are TRBV28 and TRBJ1-1, with D hard to call. V was trimmed by 3 bases and J by 3 bases, leaving 11 bases between them. Germline CDR1 and CDR2: MDHEN and SYDVKM. This CDR3 spans 14 amino acids. The CDR3 nucleotides are TGTGCCAGCAGTTTTAGACTCCGTGACACTGAAGCTTTCTTT. Its translation: CASSFRLRDTEAFF.

The rearrangement joins TRBV2 to TRBJ1-1, with D possibly matching TRBD1 (5 bases). The CDR3 sequence is 12 residues long. CDR1 and CDR2 (germline): SNHLY, FYNNEI. CDR3 sequence reads: CDFSGSRTEAFF. The DNA of the CDR3 is TGTGACTTTTCAGGGAGTCGAACTGAAGCTTTCTTT.

CDR3 in amino acids: CATNRTSGSRCQETQYF. The CDR3 DNA sequence: TGTGCCACCAATAGGACTAGCGGGAGTCGATGTCAAGAGACCCAGTACTTC. V usage is TRBV24-1 and J usage is TRBJ2-5; 13 bases match TRBD2. This CDR3 is 17 amino acids long. V was clipped by 8 bases and J by 2 bases; unmatched bases: 10. Germline V gives CDR1 KGHDR, CDR2 SFDVKD.

The rearrangement uses TRBV19 and TRBJ1-2; 9 bases are shared with TRBD1. CDR1 is LNHDA, CDR2 SQIVND, per germline (reference sequence). The CDR3 is made up of 14 amino acids. V was pared by 5 bases and J by 2 bases, with 3 bases of the junction left unmatched. DNA of the CDR3: TGTGCCAGTAGTTTCGGGACAGGGAACTATGGCTACACCTTC. Protein product: CASSFGTGNYGYTF.

This chain connects TRBV9 to TRBJ2-3, with TRBD2 matching 13 bases. The CDR3 extends over 18 amino acids. Per germline, CDR1 SGDLS and CDR2 YYNGEE. The J segment lost 9 bases and the V segment lost 1 base, leaving 14 bases of the junction unmatched. CDR3 in amino acids: CASSVPTGTSGIKDTQYF. In DNA, the CDR3 is TGTGCCAGCAGCGTACCAACCGGGACTAGCGGGATTAAAGACACGCAGTATTTT.

CDR3 sequence reads: CASLSDRHYGYTF. The CDR3, as DNA: TGTGCCAGCCTCTCCGACCGGCACTATGGCTACACCTTC. The chain recombines TRBV5-6 with TRBJ1-2; D uncertain. The CDR3 sequence is 13 residues long. V gave up 7 bases and J gave up 3 bases, with 13 bases separating them. Germline values: CDR1 SGHDT, CDR2 YYEEEE.

This clone appeared a single time. The rearrangement links TRBV14 to TRBJ2-3; D not certain. Per the germline V gene, CDR1 is SGHDN and CDR2 is FVKESK. This CDR3 comprises 15 residues. With 0 bases removed from V and 4 bases from J, the gap between germline ends came to 11 bases. CDR3 nucleotide sequence: TGTGCCAGCAGCCAAGATAAGGGTGGCCCAGATACGCAGTATTTT. It translates to CASSQDKGGPDTQYF.

The chain links TRBV12-5 to TRBJ2-6; D not certain. Trimming removed 3 bases from V and 2 bases from J, with 14 bases in between. Per germline, CDR1 LGHNT and CDR2 FRNRAP. This CDR3 spans 17 amino acids. CDR3 DNA: TGTGCTAGTGGTTTAAGTTTAGGGAACACTGGGGCCAACGTCCTGACTTTC. It encodes CASGLSLGNTGANVLTF.

The V call is TRBV6-5, the J call TRBJ2-1; 9 bases align to TRBD2. Germline loops: CDR1 MNHEY, CDR2 SVGAGI. The CDR3 consists of 16 residues. V gave up 2 bases and J gave up 10 bases; unmatched junction bases: 12. The CDR3 region has the DNA TGTGCCAGCAGTTACGGCGCTAGCGGGGCTTTTGTGGAGCAGTTCTTC. Protein product: CASSYGASGAFVEQFF.

V usage is TRBV6-4 and J usage is TRBJ2-3; possible D gene TRBD2, 6 bases. Germline V gene sequence: CDR1 MRHNA, CDR2 SNTAGT. The CDR3 runs to 17 residues. Between the trimmed V and J ends, which lost 0 bases and 0 bases, there was a span of 13 bases. CDR3 amino acids: CASSDSSRGISTDTQYF. CDR3 bases: TGTGCCAGCAGTGACTCGAGTCGCGGGATAAGCACAGATACGCAGTATTTT.

The chain is built from TRBV19 and TRBJ2-2; D possibly corresponds to TRBD1 (6 bases). Trimming removed 6 bases at V and 4 bases at J, with 24 bases between. The CDR3 has 18 residues. Germline V gene sequence: CDR1 LNHDA, CDR2 SQIVND (reference sequence). CDR3 residues: CASRDNLWTVVSTGELFF. Here the CDR3 DNA reads TGTGCCAGTAGGGACAACCTTTGGACAGTTGTGAGCACCGGGGAGCTGTTTTTT.

This clone appeared a single time. Here the CDR3 reads CASSSRGASGNTIYF. The CDR3 DNA follows: TGTGCCAGCAGCTCACGAGGGGCCTCTGGAAACACCATATATTTT. This chain connects TRBV7-2 to TRBJ1-3, with a weak D call TRBD1 (5 bases). V was shortened by 4 bases and J by 0 bases, with 10 bases between the two germline ends. Germline V gene lookup returns CDR1 SGHTA and CDR2 FQGNSA. The CDR3 covers 15 residues.

The genes are TRBV7-2 and TRBJ2-2, with TRBD2 identical over 10 bases. CDR1 is SGHTA and CDR2 is FQGNSA in the germline V gene. The CDR3 sequence is 18 residues long. J gave up 4 bases and V 0 bases, and 8 bases lay outside the gene matches. The DNA of the CDR3 is TGTGCCAGCAGCTTAGCGCTCGTCAGGACTAGCGGCACCGGGGAGCTGTTTTTT. The encoded protein is CASSLALVRTSGTGELFF.

The rearrangement joins TRBV30 to TRBJ1-5; possibly TRBD1 for D (5 bases). Germline V gene sequence: CDR1 GTSNPN, CDR2 SVGIG (reference sequence). V was trimmed by 4 bases and J by 7 bases, leaving 14 bases between them. CDR3 length: 13 residues. The chain's CDR3 is CAWKGYGEQPQHF. The CDR3 DNA reads as TGTGCCTGGAAGGGGTATGGGGAACAGCCCCAGCATTTT.

Remarks on this clone: The same CDR3 is also encoded by other DNA sequences in this sample. In DNA, the CDR3 is TGTGCCAGCAGCTCCCTTCGGGCTCTTTATTCTGGGGCCAACGTCCTGACTTTC. Translating it yields CASSSLRALYSGANVLTF. The rearrangement joins TRBV27 to TRBJ2-6, with no clear D. The V gene's germline CDR1 is MNHEY and CDR2 SMNVEV (reference sequence). The CDR3 spans 18 residues. Trimming shortened V by 6 bases and J by 1 base, and 19 bases separated the two germline ends.

This chain connects TRBV25-1 to TRBJ2-5; 8 bases are shared with TRBD2. V gave up 2 bases and J gave up 2 bases; unmatched junction bases: 7. Germline V CDR1 and CDR2: MGHDK, SYGVNS. The CDR3 has 16 residues. CDR3 loop: CASSEGGGLLQETQYF. The CDR3, as DNA: TGTGCCAGCAGTGAAGGCGGGGGGCTCTTACAAGAGACCCAGTACTTC.

This clone was counted only a few times. V usage is TRBV7-9 and J usage is TRBJ2-2; 7 nucleotides agree with TRBD1. With 5 bases clipped from V and 3 bases from J, the junction kept 6 bases outside the gene matches. The length of the CDR3 is 15 residues. CDR1 and CDR2 (germline): SEHNR, FQNEAQ (reference sequence). The CDR3 here is CASSDRDSYTGELFF. In DNA form, the CDR3 reads TGTGCCAGCAGCGACCGGGACAGTTACACCGGGGAGCTGTTTTTT. The entire variable domain, with the rest obtained from reference TRBV7-9 and TRBJ2-2, is as follows: DTGVSQNPRHKITKRGQNVTFRCDPISEHNRLYWYRQTLGQGPEFLTYFQNEAQLEKSRLLSDRFSAERPKGSFSTLEIQRTEQGDSAMYLCASSDRDSYTGELFFGEGSRLTVL.

The chain combines TRBV23-1 with TRBJ2-3, with D uncertain. TRBV23-1 is an ORF; its function is uncertain. V gave up 4 bases and J gave up 3 bases, with 11 bases separating them. The CDR3 contains 14 residues. The CDR3 nucleotides read TGCGCCAGCAGTCCGAATATCGGAACAGATACGCAGTATTTT. Its translation: CASSPNIGTDTQYF.

This sequence joins TRBV4-3 and TRBJ1-1; D gene uncertain. Germline V gene lookup returns CDR1 LGHNA and CDR2 YSLEER. The ends were cut back, 2 bases at V and 1 base at J, with 5 bases in the middle. This CDR3 region has 13 residues. The CDR3 DNA is TGCGCCAGCAGCCAATCGGGGAACACTGAAGCTTTCTTT. The encoded protein is CASSQSGNTEAFF.

The CDR3 here is CAGVLLNTEAFF. The CDR3 DNA follows: TGTGCGGGAGTCCTGCTGAACACTGAAGCTTTCTTT. The chain recombines TRBV30 with TRBJ1-1; D is ambiguous. Per the germline V gene, CDR1 is GTSNPN and CDR2 is SVGIG (reference sequence). There are 12 residues in the CDR3.

The chain uses TRBV10-1 and TRBJ2-1; tentative D call: TRBD1 (6 bases). Trimming stripped 1 base from V and 5 bases from J, with 15 bases between. This CDR3 comprises 16 residues. CDR1 and CDR2 from the germline V gene are WNHNN and SYGVQD (reference sequence). CDR3 protein: CASSEFGGGTNNEQFF. The CDR3 coding sequence is TGCGCCAGCAGTGAGTTTGGGGGCGGAACCAACAATGAGCAGTTCTTC.

Only one count was recorded for this clone. The chain joins TRBV10-1 to TRBJ2-5; D may be TRBD1 (5 bases). The CDR3 covers 11 residues. Germline lookup yields CDR1 WNHNN and CDR2 SYGVQD (reference sequence). V shed 8 bases and J shed 4 bases, with 8 bases lying between them. DNA of the CDR3: TGCGCCAGCCCCCAGGGAGAGACCCAGTACTTC. Protein product: CASPQGETQYF.

This sequence joins TRBV30 and TRBJ2-7; TRBD2 agrees at 8 bases. The trim removed 1 base at V and 2 bases at J, leaving 4 bases unmatched. The germline gives CDR1 GTSNPN, CDR2 SVGIG (reference sequence). CDR3 length: 14 residues. CDR3 nucleotide sequence: TGTGCCTGGAGTGGACTAGCGAGACCCTACGAGCAGTACGTC. Residues: CAWSGLARPYEQYV.